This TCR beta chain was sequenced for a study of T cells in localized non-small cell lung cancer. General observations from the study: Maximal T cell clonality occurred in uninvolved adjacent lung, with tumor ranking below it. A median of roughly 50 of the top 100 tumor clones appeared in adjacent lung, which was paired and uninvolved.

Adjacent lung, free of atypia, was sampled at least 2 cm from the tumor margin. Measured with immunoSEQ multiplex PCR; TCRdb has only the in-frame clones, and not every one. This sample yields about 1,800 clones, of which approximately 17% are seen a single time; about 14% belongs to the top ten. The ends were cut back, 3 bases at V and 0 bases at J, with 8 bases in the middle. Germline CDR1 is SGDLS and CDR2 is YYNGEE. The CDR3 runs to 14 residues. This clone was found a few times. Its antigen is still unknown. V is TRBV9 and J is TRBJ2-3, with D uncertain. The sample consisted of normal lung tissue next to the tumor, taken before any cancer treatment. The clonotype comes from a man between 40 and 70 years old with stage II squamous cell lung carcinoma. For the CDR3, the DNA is TGTGCCAGCAGCGATAGGGCGAGCACAGATACGCAGTATTTT. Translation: CASSDRASTDTQYF.